The following is a T cell receptor (beta chain) sequence with its context. The V gene end was trimmed by 4 bases and the J gene end by 2 bases; junction bases not matched to a gene: 9. Germline V lookup: CDR1 SNHLY, CDR2 FYNNEI. The CDR3 totals 18 residues. Only in-frame clones appear in the TCRdb table, and some are missing; sequencing was by immunoSEQ multiplex PCR. The table lists roughly 130,000 clones, 84% of them singletons. This specimen belongs to a study of blood T cell repertoires in COVID-19. At the level of the study: Italy, Spain and the United States were the sources of the convalescent and acute COVID-19 samples. T cells, B-cell-depleted T cells, or PBMCs provided the cDNA or gDNA that served as material.

The chain recombines TRBV2 with TRBJ2-5; 14 bases map to TRBD2. This TCR was recovered from a man under 40 with COVID-19, enrolled during active disease. The sequencing sample was made of peripheral blood. The CDR3 region is CASSGLAGGFLGQETQYF. The CDR3 DNA reads TGTGCCAGCAGTGGACTAGCGGGAGGGTTTTTAGGGCAAGAGACCCAGTACTTC.